This T cell receptor (beta chain) was obtained from a study of early T cells in non-severe SARS-CoV-2 infection. This clonotype has more than one count but fewer than ten. This CDR3 is built from 17 residues. Per germline, CDR1 SGHRS and CDR2 YFSETQ. Trimming removed 4 bases from V and 2 bases from J, with 21 bases in between. Via MiXCR, TCRdb re-called the 5' RACE reads, giving one row per CDR3 protein. This table has 85,000 to 100,000 distinct CDR3 sequences, roughly 15% appearing once. Sequenced here: whole blood, sampled at baseline. This chain connects TRBV5-1 to TRBJ2-5; possibly TRBD1 or TRBD2 for D (5 bases each). The receptor's source is an adult who was a healthcare worker with PCR-confirmed SARS-CoV-2 infection or an uninfected control (not recorded which). In DNA form, the CDR3 reads TGCGCCAGCAGCCAGGGAAGGACTTTCGATGTTCAAGAGACCCAGTACTTC. This sequence encodes CASSQGRTFDVQETQYF.